The clone carrying this TCR beta chain was observed once. These data come from a study of shared clonotypes between healthy human individuals. Profiling relied on immunoSEQ multiplex PCR, and the TCRdb table lists in-frame clones only, not all of them. Of about 2.4 million clones listed, roughly nine tenths were seen once; the top ten hold 0.11% to 0.15%. Germline CDR1 and CDR2: MNHNS and SASEGT. With 0 bases removed from V and 6 bases from J, the gap between germline ends came to 10 bases. The CDR3 has 14 amino acids. The sequence was obtained from a young man in good health. The sequencing sample was made of naive CD4+ T cells sorted from blood. Described subset: CD45RA+ positively selected. V gene TRBV6-1 combines with J gene TRBJ2-3; no reliable D call. The CDR3 spells CASSEALIGDTQYF. The CDR3 nucleotides are TGTGCCAGCAGTGAAGCTCTCATAGGGGATACGCAGTATTTT.